These T cell receptor beta chains were read from a single sample in a study of control samples from healthy donors and cancer patients. Profiling relied on immunoSEQ multiplex PCR, and the TCRdb table lists in-frame clones only, not all of them. Of over 150,000 clones in the sample, 94% were seen once. Sequencing used blood. These TCRs come from a man aged 35-49 years in good health. Each CDR3 is given with its conserved first and last residue. The D gene is left open where the match is weak. The listing skips clone size in some rows; elsewhere it reads once, few, many or a size class.

D,size,V,J,CDR3,DNA
TRBD2,.,TRBV11-2,TRBJ2-5,CASADPSGPFSETQYF,TGTGCCAGCGCCGACCCTAGCGGGCCCTTTTCAGAGACCCAGTACTTC
.,.,TRBV7-9,TRBJ1-1,CASSLGARRMNTEAFF,TGTGCCAGCAGCTTGGGGGCTAGAAGGATGAACACTGAAGCTTTCTTT
TRBD1,.,TRBV7-2,TRBJ2-1,CASSQWTGNKNEQFF,TGTGCCAGCAGCCAATGGACAGGGAATAAAAATGAGCAGTTCTTC
.,.,TRBV5-1,TRBJ1-1,CASSWGVETEAFF,TGCGCCAGCAGCTGGGGGGTAGAGACTGAAGCTTTCTTT
.,.,TRBV29-1,TRBJ1-1,CSVEGVYDTEAFF,TGCAGCGTTGAGGGGGTTTACGACACTGAAGCTTTCTTT
.,.,TRBV6-5,TRBJ2-7,CASSAGMIYEQYF,TGTGCCAGCAGCGCAGGGATGATCTACGAGCAGTACTTC
TRBD1,.,TRBV9,TRBJ2-3,CASSSGTGVDTQYF,TGTGCCAGCAGCTCAGGGACAGGGGTAGATACGCAGTATTTT
.,.,TRBV7-2,TRBJ1-6,CASTQGTVYNSPLHF,TGTGCCAGCACCCAGGGGACGGTCTATAATTCACCCCTCCACTTT
.,.,TRBV10-1,TRBJ2-3,CASSPGGFSTDTQYF,TGCGCCAGCAGCCCGGGGGGCTTTAGCACAGATACGCAGTATTTT
TRBD1,.,TRBV4-1,TRBJ1-4,CASSLGQGNEKLFF,TGCGCCAGCAGCCTAGGACAGGGTAATGAAAAACTGTTTTTT
TRBD1,.,TRBV27,TRBJ2-2,CASSRGLPGELFF,TGTGCCAGCAGTAGGGGGCTTCCGGGGGAGCTGTTTTTT
.,.,TRBV7-9,TRBJ2-7,CASSRPRETYEQYF,TGTGCCAGCAGCCGACCCCGGGAGACCTACGAGCAGTACTTC
TRBD1,.,TRBV28,TRBJ1-5,CASSPGTGGSNQPQHF,TGTGCCAGCAGCCCCGGGACAGGGGGGAGCAATCAGCCCCAGCATTTT
.,.,TRBV19,TRBJ1-4,CASSIFARTNEKLFF,TGTGCCAGTAGTATCTTCGCAAGAACTAATGAAAAACTGTTTTTT
.,.,TRBV30,TRBJ1-5,CAWSVQRGQPQHF,TGTGCCTGGAGTGTACAGAGGGGTCAGCCCCAGCATTTT
TRBD2,.,TRBV7-9,TRBJ2-7,CASSKLGTRRPYEQYF,TGTGCCAGCAGCAAACTAGGGACTAGGCGTCCCTACGAGCAGTACTTC
.,.,TRBV5-5,TRBJ2-2,CASSPGGAPTGELFF,TGTGCCAGCAGCCCCGGGGGAGCACCTACCGGGGAGCTGTTTTTT
.,.,TRBV2,TRBJ1-1,CASSEAFGFTEAFF,TGTGCCAGCAGTGAAGCGTTCGGGTTTACTGAAGCTTTCTTT
.,.,TRBV10-3,TRBJ2-7,CAISESWGDSAYEQYF,TGTGCCATCAGTGAGTCCTGGGGGGACTCCGCCTACGAGCAGTACTTC
.,once,TRBV5-4,TRBJ1-5,CASSLDSDQPQHF,TGTGCCAGCAGCTTGGACAGCGATCAGCCCCAGCATTTT
.,.,TRBV27,TRBJ2-7,CASTSVDSYEQYF,TGTGCCAGCACTTCAGTCGACTCCTACGAGCAGTACTTC
TRBD2,.,TRBV28,TRBJ2-7,CASSPSLAVPYEQYF,TGTGCCAGCAGTCCCTCGCTAGCGGTCCCCTACGAGCAGTACTTC
TRBD1,.,TRBV11-3,TRBJ2-2,CASSPGQFNTGELFF,TGTGCCAGCAGCCCGGGACAGTTCAACACCGGGGAGCTGTTTTTT
TRBD1,.,TRBV14,TRBJ2-6,CASSQRGDRVTGANVLTF,TGTGCCAGCAGCCAAAGGGGGGACAGGGTGACTGGGGCCAACGTCCTGACTTTC
.,few,TRBV11-2,TRBJ1-6,CASSLLSGGRTGIRSPLHF,TGTGCCAGCAGCTTATTATCTGGAGGGCGCACCGGTATTAGGTCACCCCTCCACTTT
.,.,TRBV12-3/TRBV12-4,TRBJ1-2,CASSFLPRDGYTF,TGTGCCAGCAGTTTTCTCCCGAGGGACGGCTACACCTTC
.,.,TRBV18,TRBJ1-5,CASSADDSYSNQPQHF,TGTGCCAGCTCAGCCGACGACAGCTATAGCAATCAGCCCCAGCATTTT
.,.,TRBV30,TRBJ1-5,CAWSVGGRQPQHF,TGTGCCTGGAGTGTAGGGGGAAGGCAGCCCCAGCATTTT
.,.,TRBV4-1,TRBJ2-3,CASSQAADTQYF,TGCGCCAGCAGCCAAGCAGCAGATACGCAGTATTTT
.,.,TRBV9,TRBJ1-4,CASSGPAGTSQEKLFF,TGTGCCAGCAGCGGCCCCGCAGGAACAAGCCAGGAAAAACTGTTTTTT
TRBD1,once,TRBV5-1,TRBJ2-7,CASSLEATGDEQYF,TGCGCCAGCAGCTTGGAGGCGACAGGGGACGAGCAGTACTTC
TRBD1,.,TRBV10-3,TRBJ1-2,CAIREETGDYGYTF,TGTGCCATCAGGGAAGAGACAGGGGACTATGGCTACACCTTC
.,.,TRBV4-1,TRBJ2-1,CASSQVATKGDEQFF,TGCGCCAGCAGCCAAGTGGCGACAAAGGGCGATGAGCAGTTCTTC
.,.,TRBV6-6,TRBJ1-4,CASSYSGGPSEKLFF,TGTGCCAGCAGTTACTCAGGGGGACCTTCCGAAAAACTGTTTTTT
.,.,TRBV6-5,TRBJ2-5,CASRSRGGETQYF,TGTGCCAGCAGATCTAGGGGGGGGGAGACCCAGTACTTC
.,.,TRBV3-1/TRBV3-2,TRBJ1-1,CASWDRLNTEAFF,TGTGCCAGCTGGGACCGGTTGAACACTGAAGCTTTCTTT
.,.,TRBV4-3,TRBJ1-1,CASSQGRSGPNTEAFF,TGCGCCAGCAGCCAAGGCCGTTCCGGGCCGAACACTGAAGCTTTCTTT
.,.,TRBV9,TRBJ2-2,CASSVLGGFSGELFF,TGTGCCAGCAGCGTATTGGGGGGATTCTCCGGGGAGCTGTTTTTT
.,.,TRBV9,TRBJ1-3,CASSLGTTGNTIYF,TGTGCCAGCAGTCTCGGGACAACTGGAAACACCATATATTTT
TRBD1,.,TRBV7-8,TRBJ2-3,CASSYPGTGGRKFTDTQYF,TGTGCCAGCAGTTATCCTGGGACAGGGGGCAGGAAATTCACAGATACGCAGTATTTT
.,once,TRBV19,TRBJ1-2,CASSPELGYGYTF,TGTGCCAGTAGTCCTGAACTCGGGTATGGCTACACCTTC
.,.,TRBV2,TRBJ1-2,CASSEAYYHGYTF,TGTGCCAGCAGTGAAGCGTACTATCATGGCTACACCTTC
.,.,TRBV27,TRBJ1-2,CASSSGAGAGTYGYTF,TGTGCCAGCAGTAGCGGAGCCGGGGCCGGGACTTATGGCTACACCTTC
.,.,TRBV11-2,TRBJ2-1,CASSLLVHEQFF,TGTGCCAGCAGCTTATTAGTTCATGAGCAGTTCTTC
TRBD1,.,TRBV7-9,TRBJ1-1,CASRLDRVGAEAFF,TGTGCCAGCAGGTTGGACAGGGTTGGGGCTGAAGCTTTCTTT
TRBD1,.,TRBV27,TRBJ2-7,CATIGQGVRGEQYF,TGTGCCACCATCGGACAGGGTGTCCGGGGCGAGCAGTACTTC
.,.,TRBV19,TRBJ1-5,CASSGKWALGQPQHF,TGTGCCAGTAGCGGGAAGTGGGCATTAGGGCAGCCCCAGCATTTT
.,.,TRBV7-2,TRBJ2-7,CASTREPGVAYEQYF,TGTGCCAGCACCCGTGAACCAGGGGTGGCCTACGAGCAGTACTTC
.,.,TRBV12-1,TRBJ2-1,CASSPQVAGGRQQFF,TGTGCCAGCAGCCCCCAGGTAGCGGGGGGGCGTCAGCAGTTCTTC
.,.,TRBV27,TRBJ1-6,CASSLARGSYNSPLHF,TGTGCCAGCAGTTTAGCCAGGGGTTCTTATAATTCACCCCTCCACTTT
.,.,TRBV9,TRBJ2-1,CASSGRLSSYNEQFF,TGTGCCAGCAGTGGTCGACTCTCGAGCTACAATGAGCAGTTCTTC
.,.,TRBV5-4,TRBJ1-1,CASSSGFVMNTEAFF,TGTGCCAGCAGCTCCGGGTTCGTCATGAACACTGAAGCTTTCTTT
.,.,TRBV7-9,TRBJ1-1,CASSSRENTEAFF,TGTGCCAGCAGCTCCAGGGAGAACACTGAAGCTTTCTTT
.,.,TRBV15,TRBJ2-2,CATSRDRTGLNTGELFF,TGTGCCACCAGCAGAGATCGCACCGGGCTGAACACCGGGGAGCTGTTTTTT